Below, 22 T cell receptor beta chains from the same sample are listed, as sequenced in a study of OX40 agonist ivuxolimab in advanced cancers. Some clones are missing from TCRdb's copy, which holds only in-frame ones; the method was immunoSEQ multiplex PCR. The data hold 74,000 or so clones, with more than 70% observed a single time. Sequenced material: CD4+ or CD8+ T cells sorted from blood, taken in a trial of the OX40 agonist ivuxolimab. These receptors originate from an adult with an advanced solid tumor such as melanoma, head and neck, liver or kidney cancer.

The genes are TRBV5-1 and TRBJ2-7, with 11 bases that match TRBD2. The CDR3 loop spans 17 amino acids. CDR1 is SGHRS, CDR2 YFSETQ, per germline. V lost 4 bases and J lost 3; bases outside the gene matches: 12. Here the CDR3 reads CASSLGLAGGSRYEQYF. The CDR3 nucleotides are TGCGCCAGCAGCCTGGGGCTAGCGGGAGGAAGTCGCTACGAGCAGTACTTC.

The chain is built from TRBV6-5 and TRBJ2-7; D perhaps matches TRBD2 (7 bases). The CDR3 totals 11 residues. V gave up 6 bases and J gave up 11 bases, with 14 bases separating them. In germline, CDR1 is MNHEY, CDR2 SVGAGI. CDR3: CASREGGAEYF. The DNA for the CDR3 is TGTGCCAGCAGGGAGGGGGGGGCGGAGTACTTC.

The chain employs TRBV15 and TRBJ1-5; TRBD1 is a possible D gene (6 bases). V was trimmed by 3 bases and J by 4 bases, leaving 13 bases between them. CDR1 LNHNV and CDR2 YYDKDF come from the germline V gene (reference sequence). The CDR3 extends over 15 amino acids. CDR3 in DNA: TGTGCCACCAGCAGGGCAGACAGGATAAATCAGCCCCAGCATTTT. Its translation: CATSRADRINQPQHF.

This clone was found once. J is TRBJ1-2 and V is TRBV5-5; D call uncertain. The CDR3 loop spans 15 amino acids. Trimming cost V 4 bases and J 2 bases, with 15 bases left between them. Germline V gives CDR1 SGHKS, CDR2 YYEKEE (reference sequence). Here the CDR3 DNA reads TGTGCCAGCAGCCCTTCGGACGGCCAGAACTATGGCTACACCTTC. It codes for CASSPSDGQNYGYTF.

This rearrangement joins TRBV28 to TRBJ2-7; D not resolved. There are 12 residues in the CDR3. Germline values: CDR1 MDHEN, CDR2 SYDVKM. Trimming removed 4 bases at V and 4 bases at J, with 8 bases between. CDR3 nucleotides: TGTGCCAGCAGTTACTACGTATACGAGCAGTACTTC. It translates to CASSYYVYEQYF.

In this sample, this clone turned up once. V and J are TRBV4-1 and TRBJ2-3; 11 bases are shared with TRBD2. The V gene's germline CDR1 is MGHRA and CDR2 YSYEKL. This CDR3 region has 15 residues. V shed 4 bases and J 5 bases; nucleotides not matched to a gene: 5. CDR3 region: CASSPTSGVQDTQYF. In DNA, the CDR3 is TGCGCCAGCAGCCCGACTAGCGGGGTCCAAGATACGCAGTATTTT.

The genes are TRBV6-1 and TRBJ2-7; 9 positions agree with TRBD1. V dropped 6 bases and J dropped 7; count of bases not matched to a gene: 4. Germline CDR1 reads MNHNS; CDR2 reads SASEGT. The CDR3 spans 12 residues. CDR3 nucleotides: TGTGCCAGCAGGGGGACAGGGATTGAGCAGTACTTC. The encoded protein is CASRGTGIEQYF.

The chain links TRBV27 to TRBJ2-7; 9 bases are a match to TRBD1. The CDR3 runs to 13 residues. The V gene end was trimmed by 10 bases and the J gene end by 6 bases; junction bases not matched to a gene: 10. Germline CDR1 reads MNHEY; CDR2 reads SMNVEV (reference sequence). The CDR3: CAILGDREGEQYF. For the CDR3, the DNA is TGTGCCATCCTCGGGGACAGGGAAGGCGAGCAGTACTTC.

The chain combines TRBV18 with TRBJ1-5; maybe TRBD1 (5 bases). Deletions cut 2 bases from V and 6 bases from J, with 8 bases between. Germline CDR1 reads KGHSH; CDR2 reads LQKENI. The CDR3 sequence is 13 residues long. As DNA, the CDR3 is TGTGCCAGCTCACCAGACGACAGTCAGCCCCAGCATTTT. This encodes CASSPDDSQPQHF.

The chain carries TRBV6-1 and TRBJ1-2, with D hard to call. The V end was cut by 0 bases, the J end by 7 bases, with 18 bases between. This CDR3 is built from 16 residues. The germline V gene has CDR1 MNHNS and CDR2 SASEGT. In nucleotides, the CDR3 is TGTGCCAGCAGTGAAGCGGAGGTTCGGGCGGATGCTGGCTACACCTTC. Translated: CASSEAEVRADAGYTF.

The rearrangement links TRBV25-1 to TRBJ2-1; weak D call: TRBD1 (6 bases). The CDR3 is made up of 13 amino acids. Between the trimmed V and J ends, which lost 0 bases and 6 bases, there was a span of 6 bases. CDR1 is MGHDK and CDR2 is SYGVNS in the germline V gene. The CDR3 sequence is CASSEYRGNEQFF. The CDR3 DNA is TGTGCCAGCAGTGAATACAGGGGCAATGAGCAGTTCTTC.

V gene TRBV4-1 combines with J gene TRBJ1-1; 8 bases align to TRBD1. The CDR3 sequence is 15 residues long. After removal of 2 bases from V and 10 bases from J, the junction contained 12 bases not matched to a gene. Germline V gene sequence: CDR1 MGHRA, CDR2 YSYEKL. The chain's CDR3 is CASSQRSRQGRRAFF. The CDR3 DNA reads as TGCGCCAGCAGCCAACGAAGCCGACAGGGGCGGAGAGCTTTCTTT.

The count of this clone is one. This chain connects TRBV27 to TRBJ1-5; the match to TRBD1 covers 9 bases. This CDR3 region has 17 residues. Germline trimming cut 3 bases from V and 9 bases from J; bases unmatched to any gene: 15. Germline V gene data show CDR1 as MNHEY and CDR2 as SMNVEV (reference sequence). This CDR3 is CASSFRRDRVGVVPQHF. CDR3 sequence (DNA): TGTGCCAGCAGTTTCCGCCGGGACAGGGTAGGCGTGGTGCCCCAGCATTTT.

The chain uses TRBV9 and TRBJ2-5; D uncertain. V was clipped by 4 bases and J by 4 bases, with 11 bases between them. Germline V gives CDR1 SGDLS, CDR2 YYNGEE. The CDR3 length is 13 residues. CDR3 sequence: CASSLQMAETQYF. The DNA for the CDR3 is TGTGCCAGCAGCCTTCAGATGGCAGAGACCCAGTACTTC.

The chain joins TRBV11-2 to TRBJ2-1; no firm D call. The CDR3 runs 15 residues. The V and J ends lost 6 bases and 0 bases respectively, with 12 bases between them. In germline, CDR1 is SGHAT, CDR2 FQNNGV. CDR3 residues: CASSSPWDSYNEQFF. The CDR3 DNA reads TGTGCCAGCAGTAGCCCGTGGGACTCCTACAATGAGCAGTTCTTC. The entire variable domain, with the rest obtained from reference TRBV11-2 and TRBJ2-1, is as follows: EAGVAQSPRYKIIEKRQSVAFWCNPISGHATLYWYQQILGQGPKLLIQFQNNGVVDDSQLPKDRFSAERLKGVDSTLKIQPAKLEDSAVYLCASSSPWDSYNEQFFGPGTRLTVL.

The chain employs TRBV6-5 and TRBJ1-5; D not certain. Germline CDR1 reads MNHEY; CDR2 reads SVGAGI. Trimming left V 5 bases short and J 7 bases short, with 12 bases between. The CDR3 consists of 13 residues. In nucleotides, the CDR3 is TGTGCCAGCAGTGAAAATTTTGGGCAGCCCCAGCATTTT. This encodes CASSENFGQPQHF.

The rearrangement links TRBV4-2 to TRBJ2-7, with 10 bases lining up with TRBD1. Germline CDR1 reads LGHNA; CDR2 reads YNFKEQ. CDR3 length equals 14 residues. J lost 2 bases, V lost 6 bases, and 4 bases had no gene match. The CDR3 DNA reads as TGTGCCAGCAGTCGGGACAGGGGCCCCTACGAGCAGTACTTC. It encodes CASSRDRGPYEQYF.

The chain carries TRBV6-5 and TRBJ1-3; unclear D gene. The ends were cut back, 5 bases at V and 1 base at J, with 9 bases in the middle. CDR3 length: 14 residues. Germline loops: CDR1 MNHEY, CDR2 SVGAGI. This CDR3 reads CASSTLASGNTIYF. In nucleotides, the CDR3 is TGTGCCAGCAGTACACTGGCTTCTGGAAACACCATATATTTT.

The CDR3 DNA reads TGCAGCACCCGGGACCCCCGACACCGGGGCTACACCTTC. Residues: CSTRDPRHRGYTF. The chain recombines TRBV29-1 with TRBJ1-2, with D possibly TRBD1 on 5 matching bases. V lost 8 bases and J lost 8, with 21 bases in between. Germline lookup yields CDR1 SQVTM and CDR2 ANQGSEA. This CDR3 has 13 amino acids.

This clone was seen just once. CDR3 coding DNA: TGTGCCAGCAGTCTTCCCGGCGCCTATGGCTACACCTTC. Amino acid sequence: CASSLPGAYGYTF. The V gene is TRBV28, the J gene TRBJ1-2; the D is unclear. Looked up from germline, CDR1 is MDHEN and CDR2 is SYDVKM. There are 13 residues in the CDR3. Trimming left V 5 bases short and J 4 bases short, with 11 bases between.

This clone is a singleton in its sample. One end of the junction does not line up with germline, which may come from a read error. This chain connects TRBV7-9 to TRBJ1-2; D uncertain. This CDR3 contains 13 residues. Germline lookup yields CDR1 SEHNR and CDR2 FQNEAQ (reference sequence). DNA of the CDR3: TGTGCCAGCAGCTTAGGAGATAGGGTCAGAGCGCTCTTC. This translates into CASSLGDRVRALF.

The V and J genes are TRBV7-8 and TRBJ1-2, with a tentative D call TRBD1 (6 bases). Trimming pared 2 bases from V and 8 bases from J, leaving 18 bases between. CDR1 is SGHVS and CDR2 is FQNEAQ in the germline V gene. This CDR3 is built from 15 residues. The CDR3 reads CASSLMQGKSRGYTF. Written as DNA, the CDR3 is TGTGCCAGCAGCTTAATGCAGGGGAAATCGCGCGGCTACACCTTC. The entire variable domain, with the rest obtained from reference TRBV7-8 and TRBJ1-2, is as follows: GAGVSQSPRYKVAKRGQDVALRCDPISGHVSLFWYQQALGQGPEFLTYFQNEAQLDKSGLPSDRFFAERPEGSVSTLKIQRTQQEDSAVYLCASSLMQGKSRGYTFGSGTRLTVV.